This T cell receptor beta chain was sequenced during a study of blood T cell repertoires in COVID-19 (dated by TCRdb to the early 2020s). Background for the entire study: Samples covering the acute and convalescent phases of COVID-19 were provided by collaborators in the United States, Italy and Spain. The prospective study material was composed of cDNA or gDNA derived from T cells, B-cell-depleted T cells, or PBMCs. The repertoires were released in a freely available public database intended as a resource for research on the immune response to SARS-CoV-2. The samples were drawn from the first 160 participants of the ongoing ImmuneRACE study and from more than 1,000 subjects provided by 6 global collaborators. Deeply sampled blood TCRbeta repertoires from subjects exposed to, actively infected with, or recovered from COVID-19 were included in the dataset. Where HLA class I and class II types were available, the types were taken from metadata supplied by the sample provider, not from assay-based typing. Sample metadata almost always included a de-identified subject ID, COVID-19 status, age in years and sex.

The cysteine opens and the phenylalanine closes a CDR3 of 14 amino acids. The entry retains the CDR3 DNA only, 42 bases that are in frame from base 1. Based on the germline V gene (reference sequence), the CDR1 and CDR2 sequences are LNHDA and SQIVND. Compared with germline, V lacks 3 bases and J lacks 10 bases; bases without a gene match: 10. The immunoSEQ Assay, a bias-controlled multiplex PCR, was used to amplify TCRbeta CDR3 regions from genomic DNA. The original pipeline was this. Within the assay, amplification of reference gene primers was used to estimate how many nucleated cells each sample contained. To quantify the absolute abundance of each unique TCRbeta CDR3 rearrangement, sequence reads were collapsed and filtered. Productive Simpson clonality was computed per sample as the square root of Simpson's diversity index over productive rearrangements. TCRdb retrieved this table from immuneACCESS and kept in-frame rearrangements only. Not all clones are present; in checked studies, unresolved V genes account for under half, and no reason is known for the remainder. The V and J calls and clone size were taken over from that table, and D and trimming were inferred from the DNA. The sample yields around 220,000 clones; about 86% were counted once. The biggest ten clones account for around 9.6% of the sample.

In Seattle, one collaborating source enrolled patients while the infection was active and tracked those patients longitudinally over the course of disease. Whole blood was collected in K2EDTA tubes by collaborating institutions according to the institutions' own protocols. For TCRbeta analysis, collaborator samples were shipped as frozen whole blood, as isolated PBMCs, or as DNA extracted from either sample type. As regards this clone: Its antigen is not yet known. Nothing much larger sits one base from this clone, and base qualities are not available.

The full study reports these points: Clinical and demographic metadata were provided uncurated, with the amount varying by source and participant.

The chain is assembled from TRBV19 and TRBJ1-1; 8 bases in the junction line up with TRBD1. The sample consisted of peripheral blood. This clonotype was obtained from a woman aged 45-65 years with COVID-19, enrolled during active disease. Read as DNA, the sequence is TGTGCCAGTAGTATTCGAGGGACGACAGGGGTAGCTTTCTTT. This yields the protein CASSIRGTTGVAFF.